This T cell receptor beta chain is from a study of blood T cells in healthy people across ages. General observations from the study: Diversity was estimated from one million T cells, and these estimates were considered underestimates. Older age went with lower TCR beta diversity per million T cells, in a roughly linear way.

This CDR3 region has 15 residues. V shed 3 bases and J shed 4 bases, with 15 bases lying between them. To note about this clonotype: The target antigen is unknown.

The authors ran a second PCR of about 7 to 12 cycles using a sample-barcoded 5' primer and a J-beta primer mix. One entry per CDR3 protein results from TCRdb running MiXCR on the 5' RACE reads. The top ten hold less than 20% of the sample, which has around 650,000 distinct CDR3 sequences, about 30% seen once. Researchers collected around 11 milliliters of peripheral blood from every single donor. The chain joins TRBV12-3 or TRBV12-4 to TRBJ1-2, with D tentatively TRBD1 (6 bases). The sequencing sample was made of blood. The clonotype was recovered from a woman of 80 years or more in good health. The CDR3 protein is CASSLEAGASYGYTF. The DNA of the CDR3 is TGTGCCAGCAGTTTGGAGGCAGGGGCATCCTATGGCTACACCTTC.